Sequencing of this T cell receptor beta chain was carried out in a study of cytomegalovirus exposure and HLA in healthy donors. Researchers ran the PCR with 60 Vbeta and 13 Jbeta primers. Only in-frame clones appear in the TCRdb table, and some are missing; sequencing was by immunoSEQ multiplex PCR. The sample gives under 200,000 clones, 65% to 90% of which show up once; approximately 2% is in the top ten. Germline V gene lookup returns CDR1 MNHEY and CDR2 SVGAGI. This CDR3 spans 13 amino acids. Trimming stripped 1 base from V and 10 bases from J, with 8 bases between. This clonotype originated in a woman aged 18-29 years in good health and CMV-seronegative. What was sequenced was PBMCs. The chain recombines TRBV6-5 with TRBJ1-6; D is ambiguous. The DNA for the CDR3 is TGTGCCAGCAGTTACTTTTATCGGTCACCCCTCCACTTT. This codes for CASSYFYRSPLHF.